Below are 21 T cell receptor beta chains sequenced from a single sample in a study of T cell repertoires in aging, cancer and after chemotherapy. TCR beta rearrangements were amplified from peripheral blood genomic DNA. Rearranged V-D-J TRB sequences were amplified with a mixed TRB-A/B primer pool. TCRdb redid the calling of the multiplex PCR reads with MiXCR, one entry per CDR3 protein. The sample contains thousands of distinct CDR3 sequences, roughly a quarter of which appear only once. The sequencing input was blood. Receptors originate from a human donor in good health.

The V and J genes are TRBV28 and TRBJ2-7; TRBD2 aligns across 9 bases. Germline CDR1 is MDHEN and CDR2 is SYDVKM. The CDR3 runs to 17 residues. V lost 5 bases to trimming and J lost 0 bases; unmatched junction nucleotides: 11. The CDR3 reads CASSPPLGLAHSYEQYF. As DNA, the CDR3 is TGTGCCAGCAGTCCGCCCCTGGGACTAGCACACTCCTACGAGCAGTACTTC.

This chain joins TRBV10-3 and TRBJ2-2; 9 bases align to TRBD1. CDR3 length: 16 amino acids. The V gene end was trimmed by 5 bases and the J gene end by 4 bases; junction bases not matched to a gene: 8. Germline-derived CDR1 and CDR2 are ENHRY and SYGVKD. The CDR3 DNA reads as TGTGCCATCAGTAGGTCGACAGGGGGGTCCACCGGGGAGCTGTTTTTT. This codes for CAISRSTGGSTGELFF.

The J gene is TRBJ2-1, the V gene TRBV5-4; D may be TRBD1 or TRBD2 (5 bases each). The CDR3 is 14 residues long. Per germline, CDR1 SGHNT and CDR2 YYREEE (reference sequence). V was cut by 1 base and J by 2 bases, with 7 bases left in between. This CDR3 is CASSLTGPYNEQFF. CDR3 in DNA: TGTGCCAGCAGCTTGACGGGGCCCTACAATGAGCAGTTCTTC.

A remark on this clonotype: A read error is possible here, since a much larger clone lies one base away. The chain combines TRBV27 with TRBJ1-1; D unclear. CDR1 and CDR2 from the germline V gene are MNHEY and SMNVEV (reference sequence). Trimming pared 9 bases from V and 5 bases from J, leaving 13 bases between. The CDR3 consists of 12 residues. The CDR3 is CARTEGNTEAFF. In DNA form, the CDR3 reads TGTGCCAGGACCGAGGGAAATACTGAAGCTTTCTTT.

A few counts support this clonotype. The chain couples TRBV10-1 to TRBJ1-4, with 12 bases that match TRBD1. With 8 bases clipped from V and 14 bases from J, the junction kept 15 bases outside the gene matches. This CDR3 has 15 amino acids. Per the germline V gene, CDR1 is WNHNN and CDR2 is SYGVQD (reference sequence). The CDR3 protein is CASEWAGTGGPPLFF. CDR3 DNA sequence: TGCGCCAGCGAGTGGGCCGGGACAGGGGGCCCCCCGCTGTTTTTT.

Only a few counts were recorded for this clonotype. The CDR3: CASSIHRGPNTEAFF. In DNA form, the CDR3 reads TGTGCCAGTAGTATTCATCGGGGTCCGAACACTGAAGCTTTCTTT. The chain joins TRBV19 to TRBJ1-1; no clear D. The germline V gene encodes CDR1 LNHDA and CDR2 SQIVND (reference sequence). V lost 3 bases to trimming and J lost 1 base, with 12 bases between them. The CDR3 sequence is 15 residues long. The variable domain in full, completed from reference TRBV19 and TRBJ1-1, reads DGGITQSPKYLFRKEGQNVTLSCEQNLNHDAMYWYRQDPGQGLRLIYYSQIVNDFQKGDIAEGYSVSREKKESFPLTVTSAQKNPTAFYLCASSIHRGPNTEAFFGQGTRLTVV.

This clonotype came up a few times. The V gene is TRBV6-2 or TRBV6-3, the J gene TRBJ2-3; a possible D gene is TRBD2 (7 bases). The ends were cut back, 2 bases at V and 5 bases at J, with 20 bases in the middle. Germline assignment: CDR1 MNHEY and CDR2 SVGEGT. The CDR3 spans 17 residues. The CDR3 DNA is TGTGCCAGCAGTTACGCCCGGGGGCGGGAGCGAGTAGATACGCAGTATTTT. Its protein product is CASSYARGRERVDTQYF.

Judged by abundance, this clonotype is medium-sized. The chain couples TRBV20-1 to TRBJ1-2; D perhaps matches TRBD1 (5 bases). Germline loops: CDR1 DFQATT, CDR2 SNEGSKA (reference sequence). The CDR3 runs to 13 residues. Trimming left V 6 bases short and J 2 bases short, with 13 bases between. CDR3 protein: CSATTESNYGYTF. CDR3 nucleotides: TGCAGTGCGACGACAGAGTCCAACTATGGCTACACCTTC.

Turning to this clonotype: A much larger clonotype is one base distant, so this may be a read error. The chain combines TRBV6-5 with TRBJ2-1; D remains unclear. The CDR3 is 12 residues long. With 0 bases removed from V and 12 bases from J, the gap between germline ends came to 9 bases. Germline values: CDR1 MNHEY, CDR2 SVGAGI. In DNA, the CDR3 is TGTGCCAGCAGTTACTCGAAGTGCTCGCAGTTCTTC. Translation: CASSYSKCSQFF.

The chain is built from TRBV6-1 and TRBJ1-6; the D gene is possibly TRBD1 (5 bases). CDR3 length equals 17 residues. Trimming took off 5 bases at V and 2 bases at J, with 16 bases between the two ends. Germline V CDR1 and CDR2: MNHNS, SASEGT. As DNA, the CDR3 is TGTGCCAGCAGTTTTCGGGGGGGTAACACCTATAATTCACCCCTCCACTTT. Amino acids: CASSFRGGNTYNSPLHF.

V gene TRBV7-2 combines with J gene TRBJ2-1; D is perhaps TRBD2 (6 bases). Trimming shortened V by 7 bases and J by 1 base, and 14 bases separated the two germline ends. The CDR3 runs 15 residues. CDR1 SGHTA and CDR2 FQGNSA come from the germline V gene. The CDR3 nucleotides read TGTGCCAGCACCGCCCGGGCGGGGTCCTACAATGAGCAGTTCTTC. Amino acid sequence: CASTARAGSYNEQFF.

A few counts support this clonotype. The J gene is TRBJ2-5, the V gene TRBV27, with no clear D. There are 11 residues in the CDR3. V lost 5 bases to trimming and J lost 7 bases, with 8 bases between them. The germline gives CDR1 MNHEY, CDR2 SMNVEV (reference sequence). CDR3 loop: CASSLGRTQYF. The CDR3 coding sequence is TGTGCCAGCAGTCTCGGCAGGACCCAGTACTTC.

This clonotype counts as medium-sized. The chain couples TRBV12-3 or TRBV12-4 to TRBJ1-6; D might be TRBD1 (6 bases). CDR3 length equals 14 residues. The V gene lost 4 bases and the J gene lost 10 bases, with 14 bases spanning the gap. CDR3 in amino acids: CASSSSGARSPLHF. The CDR3 DNA reads TGTGCCAGCAGTTCATCGGGGGCCAGATCACCCCTCCACTTT.

This clonotype was found a few times. The gene calls are TRBV4-2 and TRBJ1-1, with 7 bases that match TRBD1. The CDR3 loop spans 16 amino acids. The junction had 6 bases not matched to a gene; V was cut back by 0 bases and J by 2 bases. The germline gives CDR1 LGHNA, CDR2 YNFKEQ. CDR3 amino acids: CASSQDSRTGNTEAFF. The CDR3 region has the DNA TGTGCCAGCAGCCAAGATTCCAGGACAGGAAACACTGAAGCTTTCTTT.

Worth noting for this clonotype: A much more abundant neighbour one base away suggests this may be a read error. V is TRBV6-1 and J is TRBJ1-6; D is uncertain. The V gene's germline CDR1 is MNHNS and CDR2 SASEGT. CDR3 length: 15 residues. CDR3 sequence: CARSEYLMGLSPLHF. The CDR3 DNA follows: TGTGCCAGGAGTGAATACCTGATGGGGTTATCACCCCTCCACTTT.

This chain uses TRBV11-3 with TRBJ2-3, with D tentatively TRBD1 or TRBD2 (6 bases each). This CDR3 has 12 amino acids. Germline-derived CDR1 and CDR2 are SGHNT and YENEEA. Trimming removed 5 bases at V and 8 bases at J, with 11 bases between. The CDR3 is CASSLGGTTQYF. The CDR3 DNA follows: TGTGCCAGCAGCCTAGGGGGGACTACGCAGTATTTT.

This clonotype was seen more than once but under ten times. The gene calls are TRBV7-2 and TRBJ2-1; 7 nucleotides align to TRBD2. The CDR3 runs to 13 residues. The junction had 6 bases not matched to a gene; V was cut back by 5 bases and J by 8 bases. The germline CDR1 and CDR2 sequences are SGHTA and FQGNSA. Here the CDR3 DNA reads TGTGCCAGCAGCCGGGACTATTTGGATGAGCAGTTCTTC. This translates into CASSRDYLDEQFF. Full variable domain (rest looked up from reference TRBV7-2 and TRBJ2-1): GAGVSQSPSNKVTEKGKDVELRCDPISGHTALYWYRQSLGQGLEFLIYFQGNSAPDKSGLPSDRFSAERTGGSVSTLTIQRTQQEDSAVYLCASSRDYLDEQFFGPGTRLTVL.

By its share, this clonotype is medium-sized (0.01 to 0.1%). The J gene is TRBJ2-7, the V gene TRBV20-1; D unresolved. Germline CDR1 DFQATT, CDR2 SNEGSKA (reference sequence). Trimming took off 6 bases at V and 5 bases at J, with 17 bases between the two ends. This CDR3 contains 13 residues. The chain's CDR3 is CSAPSDLPHEQYF. CDR3 nucleotide sequence: TGCAGTGCCCCCTCGGACCTCCCTCACGAGCAGTACTTC.

The J gene is TRBJ1-2, the V gene TRBV4-1; TRBD1 might be the D (6 bases). This CDR3 is 16 amino acids long. V gave up 1 base and J gave up 6 bases, with 18 bases separating them. From germline, CDR1 is MGHRA and CDR2 YSYEKL. CDR3 sequence: CASSQAPTGRDNGYTF. The CDR3 DNA follows: TGCGCCAGCAGCCAAGCACCTACGGGCAGGGACAATGGCTACACCTTC.

In its sample, this clonotype was seen a few times. The rearrangement joins TRBV28 to TRBJ1-1, with no clear D. This CDR3 has 13 residues. Germline loops: CDR1 MDHEN, CDR2 SYDVKM. The V end was cut by 3 bases, the J end by 1 base, with 6 bases between. Written as DNA, the CDR3 is TGTGCCAGCAGTTTTGGGCAGAACACTGAAGCTTTCTTT. It yields the protein CASSFGQNTEAFF.

The chain couples TRBV6-6 to TRBJ2-1, with D maybe TRBD2 (6 bases). V gave up 6 bases and J gave up 0 bases, with 15 bases separating them. Looked up from germline, CDR1 is MNHNY and CDR2 is SVGAGI (reference sequence). The CDR3 is 16 residues long. CDR3 DNA: TGTGCCAGCAGAGGAGGGACTTCCAGCTCCTACAATGAGCAGTTCTTC. Translation gives CASRGGTSSSYNEQFF.